The rows below give T cell receptor beta chains drawn from one sample of a study of T-cell reconstitution after alpha-beta-depleted transplantation in children. MiXCR, run by TCRdb on the PCR reads, gives a single entry per CDR3 protein. The profile shows about 610,000 distinct CDR3 sequences, roughly a tenth of them singletons. Sequencing was performed on PBMCs from the stem cell graft donor, taken from the stem cell graft. The receptors here all came from a human donor who donated a stem cell graft to a child with acute myeloid leukemia. The CDR3 runs from the conserved cysteine through the conserved F or W. A D gene is named only where the DNA matches it firmly. Clone size appears in some rows only: once, few, many, or a class for an expanded clone.

v_call	d_call	j_call	clone_size	cdr3_aa	cdr3_nt
TRBV12-3/TRBV12-4	-	TRBJ1-4	few	CASSPPGRLIGKLFF	TGTGCCAGCAGTCCGCCGGGCCGGTTGATAGGAAAACTGTTTTTT
TRBV3-1	TRBD2	TRBJ2-1	few	CASSQEFGGRALSYNEQFF	TGTGCCAGCAGCCAAGAATTTGGCGGGAGGGCCCTGTCCTACAATGAGCAGTTCTTC
TRBV20-1	TRBD1	TRBJ2-7	many	CSASPTGQGNYEQYF	TGCAGTGCTAGTCCAACCGGACAGGGGAACTACGAGCAGTACTTC
TRBV14	-	TRBJ2-1	-	CASSQTVYQFF	TGTGCCAGCAGCCAGACCGTTTATCAGTTCTTC
TRBV6-4	-	TRBJ2-1	-	CASSDSSRGHNEQFF	TGTGCCAGCAGTGACTCGAGTCGAGGGCACAATGAGCAGTTCTTC
TRBV3-1	TRBD1	TRBJ1-1	once	CASSQVGTGMTEAFF	TGTGCCAGCAGCCAAGTCGGGACAGGGATGACTGAAGCTTTCTTT
TRBV7-9	-	TRBJ1-3	-	CASSFSHLGSSGNTIYF	TGTGCCAGCAGCTTCTCCCACCTAGGGAGCTCTGGAAACACCATATATTTT
TRBV7-9	-	TRBJ2-3	many	CASTLQAGPDTQYF	TGTGCCAGCACCCTCCAGGCAGGGCCAGATACGCAGTATTTT
TRBV19	TRBD2	TRBJ2-1	-	CASSIGLARTTITYNEQFF	TGTGCCAGTAGTATCGGACTAGCGCGAACTACTATCACCTACAATGAGCAGTTCTTC
TRBV5-1	-	TRBJ2-5	-	CASSSSLKLLQETQYF	TGCGCCAGCAGCTCATCTCTAAAATTGCTCCAAGAGACCCAGTACTTC
TRBV4-3	TRBD1	TRBJ2-5	many	CASSHRGQGGETQYF	TGCGCCAGCAGCCACCGAGGACAGGGAGGAGAGACCCAGTACTTC
TRBV6-5	-	TRBJ1-3	-	CASRYTGPLGNTIYF	TGTGCCAGCAGATATACAGGGCCTCTCGGGAACACCATATATTTT
TRBV28	-	TRBJ1-2	-	CASRNRARSYGYTF	TGTGCCAGCAGAAACAGGGCCAGAAGCTATGGCTACACCTTC
TRBV30	-	TRBJ1-5	-	CAWSVGGRGNQPQHF	TGTGCCTGGAGTGTGGGGGGCAGGGGCAATCAGCCCCAGCATTTT
TRBV20-1	-	TRBJ1-3	many	CSAPAGNGNTIYF	TGCAGTGCCCCCGCAGGGAACGGAAACACCATATATTTT
TRBV20-1	-	TRBJ2-1	-	CSATPPSSYNEQFF	TGCAGTGCCACCCCACCGAGCTCCTACAATGAGCAGTTCTTC
TRBV18	-	TRBJ2-3	-	CASSPQRNMGTDTQYF	TGTGCCAGCTCACCGCAGCGGAACATGGGCACAGATACGCAGTATTTT
TRBV20-1	TRBD2	TRBJ2-1	-	CSALAGGLYNEQFF	TGCAGTGCCTTAGCGGGAGGGCTATACAATGAGCAGTTCTTC
TRBV29-1	TRBD1	TRBJ2-4	-	CSVEVTGPVQYF	TGCAGCGTTGAGGTGACAGGGCCCGTTCAGTACTTC
TRBV14	-	TRBJ2-2	few	CASSQERQGLNTGELFF	TGTGCCAGCAGCCAAGAACGACAGGGACTGAACACCGGGGAGCTGTTTTTT
TRBV11-1	-	TRBJ2-3	-	CASSFVRLGTQYF	TGTGCCAGCAGCTTCGTTCGCCTAGGCACGCAGTATTTT
TRBV27	TRBD2	TRBJ2-7	-	CASSPRLAGVGEQYF	TGTGCCAGCAGTCCTCGACTAGCGGGAGTTGGGGAGCAGTACTTC
TRBV6-6	-	TRBJ2-7	many	CASSSQGKQYF	TGTGCCAGCAGTTCCCAGGGGAAGCAGTACTTC
TRBV7-8	-	TRBJ1-1	few	CASSLDSRVNTEAFF	TGTGCCAGCAGCTTAGACAGTCGGGTGAACACTGAAGCTTTCTTT
TRBV20-1	-	TRBJ2-7	few	CSARDRARLSYEQYF	TGCAGTGCTAGAGATCGGGCACGACTCTCCTACGAGCAGTACTTC
TRBV20-1	-	TRBJ1-3	-	CSARDPRGNTIYF	TGCAGTGCTAGAGATCCCAGAGGAAACACCATATATTTT